These T cell receptor beta chains were read from a single sample in a study of T cells in Graves' hyperthyroidism and ophthalmopathy. TCRdb processed the multiplex PCR reads anew with MiXCR; each CDR3 protein has one entry. Seen here are about 840,000 distinct CDR3 sequences, roughly 37% observed once, and the top ten hold around 10%. The specimen was blood. The receptor set was obtained from a man aged 18 to 30 with Graves' hyperthyroidism. CDR3s include the opening cysteine and the closing phenylalanine or tryptophan. Fields, in order: V gene, clone size, J gene, D gene, CDR3 DNA, CDR3 protein. A D gene is named only where the DNA matches it firmly. Clone size appears in some rows only: once, few, many, or a class for an expanded clone.

v_call: TRBV7-8; clone_size: many; j_call: TRBJ1-4; d_call: TRBD1; cdr3_nt: TGTGCCAGCAGCCTAGAGTGGACAGGAGATAATGAAAAACTGTTTTTT; cdr3_aa: CASSLEWTGDNEKLFF
v_call: TRBV29-1; clone_size: few; j_call: TRBJ2-7; d_call: NA; cdr3_nt: TGCAGCGTTGATTCCGGGAACTACGAGCAGTACTTC; cdr3_aa: CSVDSGNYEQYF
v_call: TRBV4-1; clone_size: NA; j_call: TRBJ2-7; d_call: NA; cdr3_nt: TGCGCCAGCAGCCGAGGGGCAGGGGAGACCGACGAGCAGTACTTC; cdr3_aa: CASSRGAGETDEQYF
v_call: TRBV6-5; clone_size: few; j_call: TRBJ1-4; d_call: NA; cdr3_nt: TGTGCCAGCAGTTACTCGTTTCAGGGTGAAAAACTGTTTTTT; cdr3_aa: CASSYSFQGEKLFF
v_call: TRBV7-9; clone_size: few; j_call: TRBJ2-2; d_call: TRBD1; cdr3_nt: TGTGCCAGCCTATCTCGGACAGGGGCGGACGGGGAGCTGTTTTTT; cdr3_aa: CASLSRTGADGELFF
v_call: TRBV15; clone_size: many; j_call: TRBJ1-4; d_call: TRBD1; cdr3_nt: TGTGCCACCAGCCCGAAGGACAGGGCTGCTGAAAAACTGTTTTTT; cdr3_aa: CATSPKDRAAEKLFF
v_call: TRBV7-2; clone_size: NA; j_call: TRBJ1-3; d_call: NA; cdr3_nt: TGTGCCAGCAGCCACCCCGGGGGAGGACCCACCATATATTTT; cdr3_aa: CASSHPGGGPTIYF
v_call: TRBV15; clone_size: once; j_call: TRBJ1-5; d_call: NA; cdr3_nt: TGTGCCACCAGCAGAGATCCTGGGAGTCAGCCCCAGCATTTT; cdr3_aa: CATSRDPGSQPQHF
v_call: TRBV4-2; clone_size: few; j_call: TRBJ2-5; d_call: NA; cdr3_nt: TGTGCCAGCAGCCAAGATGGCCACAGGGGAGGAGAGACCCAGTACTTC; cdr3_aa: CASSQDGHRGGETQYF
v_call: TRBV12-3/TRBV12-4; clone_size: few; j_call: TRBJ1-4; d_call: TRBD1; cdr3_nt: TGTGCCAGCAGCCGACGGACAGGGGGGGGAACTAATGAAAAACTGTTTTTT; cdr3_aa: CASSRRTGGGTNEKLFF
v_call: TRBV24-1; clone_size: NA; j_call: TRBJ1-3; d_call: TRBD1; cdr3_nt: TGTGCCACCAGTGCGACAGGGGCTGGAAACACCATATATTTT; cdr3_aa: CATSATGAGNTIYF
v_call: TRBV19; clone_size: NA; j_call: TRBJ1-2; d_call: TRBD1; cdr3_nt: TGTGCCAGTAGTATTGACAGGGGGCGAGTTAAAGGCTACACCTTC; cdr3_aa: CASSIDRGRVKGYTF
v_call: TRBV10-3; clone_size: NA; j_call: TRBJ1-3; d_call: TRBD1; cdr3_nt: TGTGCCATCAGTGCTTCCGACAGGGGTCCCTCTGGAAACACCATATATTTT; cdr3_aa: CAISASDRGPSGNTIYF
v_call: TRBV2; clone_size: NA; j_call: TRBJ1-6; d_call: NA; cdr3_nt: TGTGCCAGCCCCTACGAGGGGCCGGGGTCACCCCTCCACTTT; cdr3_aa: CASPYEGPGSPLHF
v_call: TRBV5-4; clone_size: NA; j_call: TRBJ1-2; d_call: NA; cdr3_nt: TGTGCCAGCAGCTTCGCCTCCGAGGGCAGACAGAACTATGGCTACACCTTC; cdr3_aa: CASSFASEGRQNYGYTF
v_call: TRBV7-9; clone_size: few; j_call: TRBJ1-5; d_call: NA; cdr3_nt: TGTGCCAGCAGCCGCGGGACCGACAATCAGCCCCAGCATTTT; cdr3_aa: CASSRGTDNQPQHF
v_call: TRBV15; clone_size: many; j_call: TRBJ1-1; d_call: NA; cdr3_nt: TGTGCCACCAGCAGAGAGGGCCTGTTAGCTTTCTTT; cdr3_aa: CATSREGLLAFF
v_call: TRBV28; clone_size: few; j_call: TRBJ2-7; d_call: TRBD1; cdr3_nt: TGTGCCAGCAGTTTATGGGACAGGTTATACGAGCAGTACTTC; cdr3_aa: CASSLWDRLYEQYF
v_call: TRBV29-1; clone_size: many; j_call: TRBJ2-2; d_call: NA; cdr3_nt: TGCAGCGTTCCCTTGGGGGGTACGACCACCGGGGAGCTGTTTTTT; cdr3_aa: CSVPLGGTTTGELFF
v_call: TRBV5-1; clone_size: NA; j_call: TRBJ2-5; d_call: TRBD2; cdr3_nt: TGCGCCACCAGCGGGGGGGGGTCCCAGTACTTC; cdr3_aa: CATSGGGSQYF
v_call: TRBV4-1; clone_size: few; j_call: TRBJ2-7; d_call: NA; cdr3_nt: TGCGCCAGCAGCTTCACAGGGTCCACCTACGAGCAGTACTTC; cdr3_aa: CASSFTGSTYEQYF
v_call: TRBV7-9; clone_size: NA; j_call: TRBJ1-2; d_call: NA; cdr3_nt: TGTGCCAGCAGCGGGCCAGGACGGGACCAAACCCTCTATGGCTACACCTTC; cdr3_aa: CASSGPGRDQTLYGYTF
v_call: TRBV5-1; clone_size: NA; j_call: TRBJ2-7; d_call: NA; cdr3_nt: TGCGCCAGCAGCTTGGCATTGACAGACTCCTACGAGCGGTACTTC; cdr3_aa: CASSLALTDSYERYF
v_call: TRBV7-9; clone_size: NA; j_call: TRBJ2-2; d_call: TRBD2; cdr3_nt: TGTGCCAGTCGAGCGGGAGTGTCCGGGGAGCTGTTTTTT; cdr3_aa: CASRAGVSGELFF
v_call: TRBV5-5; clone_size: few; j_call: TRBJ2-5; d_call: NA; cdr3_nt: TGTGCCAGCAGCTTGGCAGGTCGGCCCCAAGAGACCCAGTACTTC; cdr3_aa: CASSLAGRPQETQYF
v_call: TRBV24-1; clone_size: many; j_call: TRBJ2-2; d_call: TRBD1; cdr3_nt: TGTGCCACCAGTGATCCACGGACAGGGTTCACCGGGGAGCTGTTTTTT; cdr3_aa: CATSDPRTGFTGELFF
v_call: TRBV20-1; clone_size: NA; j_call: TRBJ2-3; d_call: NA; cdr3_nt: TGCAGTCTCGAAAGGGGGGATACGCAGTATTTT; cdr3_aa: CSLERGDTQYF
v_call: TRBV2; clone_size: few; j_call: TRBJ1-1; d_call: NA; cdr3_nt: TGTGCCAGCAGTGGGGGCGGGAACTCATACACTGAAGCTTTCTTT; cdr3_aa: CASSGGGNSYTEAFF
v_call: TRBV5-1; clone_size: NA; j_call: TRBJ2-7; d_call: TRBD1; cdr3_nt: TGCGCCGGCAGCGATCCGGGACAGGCCTACGAGCAGTACTTC; cdr3_aa: CAGSDPGQAYEQYF
v_call: TRBV7-9; clone_size: NA; j_call: TRBJ1-1; d_call: TRBD1; cdr3_nt: TGTGCCACCACCCGGGACAGGGGAAACACTGAAGCTTTCTTT; cdr3_aa: CATTRDRGNTEAFF
v_call: TRBV29-1; clone_size: NA; j_call: TRBJ1-5; d_call: NA; cdr3_nt: TGCAGCGTTGATAAGGGGGGAGGGGAGACCCAGCATTTT; cdr3_aa: CSVDKGGGETQHF
v_call: TRBV7-6; clone_size: NA; j_call: TRBJ2-7; d_call: NA; cdr3_nt: TGTGCCAGCAGCTTAGCGGACCTCGGCGGGCAGTACTTT; cdr3_aa: CASSLADLGGQYF
v_call: TRBV5-1; clone_size: many; j_call: TRBJ1-5; d_call: NA; cdr3_nt: TGTGCCAGCAGTCTCCAGGGAGGGGATCAGCCCCAGCATTTT; cdr3_aa: CASSLQGGDQPQHF
v_call: TRBV5-1; clone_size: NA; j_call: TRBJ2-5; d_call: TRBD2; cdr3_nt: TGCGCCAACAGCCCGAACGGGAGGGGTGAGACCCAGTACTTC; cdr3_aa: CANSPNGRGETQYF
v_call: TRBV20-1; clone_size: many; j_call: TRBJ1-6; d_call: TRBD1; cdr3_nt: TGCAGTGCTAGAAGGGGCGGGACAGGCGATTCACCCCTCCACTTT; cdr3_aa: CSARRGGTGDSPLHF
v_call: TRBV20-1; clone_size: few; j_call: TRBJ2-7; d_call: TRBD1; cdr3_nt: TGCAGTGCCCATCCCCCGGGACAGGGAACCCACGAGCAGTACTTC; cdr3_aa: CSAHPPGQGTHEQYF
v_call: TRBV7-9; clone_size: many; j_call: TRBJ2-5; d_call: NA; cdr3_nt: TGTGCCAGCAGCTTAGTAGGAAAAGAGACCCAGTACTTC; cdr3_aa: CASSLVGKETQYF
v_call: TRBV11-3; clone_size: NA; j_call: TRBJ2-7; d_call: TRBD2; cdr3_nt: TGTGCCAGCAGCTACAGCGGGATCGAGCAGTACTTC; cdr3_aa: CASSYSGIEQYF
v_call: TRBV24-1; clone_size: many; j_call: TRBJ1-3; d_call: NA; cdr3_nt: TGTGCCACCAGTGAACCGACAGTCTCTGGAAACACCATATATTTT; cdr3_aa: CATSEPTVSGNTIYF
v_call: TRBV6-2/TRBV6-3; clone_size: NA; j_call: TRBJ2-5; d_call: TRBD2; cdr3_nt: TGTGCCAGCGGGCTAGCGGATCCCCCCAGAGAGACCCAGTACTTC; cdr3_aa: CASGLADPPRETQYF
v_call: TRBV19; clone_size: NA; j_call: TRBJ1-4; d_call: TRBD1; cdr3_nt: TGTGCCAGTAGTTCCCCGGACAGGTTTGGCGAAAAACTGTTTTTT; cdr3_aa: CASSSPDRFGEKLFF
v_call: TRBV15; clone_size: many; j_call: TRBJ1-1; d_call: NA; cdr3_nt: TGTGCCACCATCCAACCTGGACTAAATTTGACTGAAGCTTTCTTT; cdr3_aa: CATIQPGLNLTEAFF
v_call: TRBV10-3; clone_size: NA; j_call: TRBJ1-6; d_call: NA; cdr3_nt: TGTGCCATCAGTGAAGGCGTCTTACCCCTCCACTTT; cdr3_aa: CAISEGVLPLHF
v_call: TRBV2; clone_size: many; j_call: TRBJ1-2; d_call: NA; cdr3_nt: TGTGCCAGCAGACCCGGAACAGTGTACACCTTC; cdr3_aa: CASRPGTVYTF
v_call: TRBV12-3/TRBV12-4; clone_size: many; j_call: TRBJ1-2; d_call: NA; cdr3_nt: TGTGCCAGCAGTTTCCGGCCAGCAAGCTATGGCTACACCTTC; cdr3_aa: CASSFRPASYGYTF
v_call: TRBV15; clone_size: NA; j_call: TRBJ2-1; d_call: NA; cdr3_nt: TGTGCCACCAGCAGAGGAGGGACGGGAACCAATGAGCAGTTCTTC; cdr3_aa: CATSRGGTGTNEQFF
v_call: TRBV5-1; clone_size: NA; j_call: TRBJ2-7; d_call: TRBD2; cdr3_nt: TGCGCCAGCAGCTTGGGGTGGCAGCGGGGATACTACGAGCAGTACTTC; cdr3_aa: CASSLGWQRGYYEQYF
v_call: TRBV20-1; clone_size: few; j_call: TRBJ1-4; d_call: TRBD1; cdr3_nt: TGCAGTGCTAGAGACAGGGGGAATCGTCGTGAAAAACTGTTTTTT; cdr3_aa: CSARDRGNRREKLFF
v_call: TRBV10-3; clone_size: many; j_call: TRBJ2-7; d_call: TRBD2; cdr3_nt: TGTGCCACCGGGACTACCTCCTACGAGCAGTACTTC; cdr3_aa: CATGTTSYEQYF
v_call: TRBV7-2; clone_size: NA; j_call: TRBJ1-2; d_call: NA; cdr3_nt: TGTGCCAGCAGCTTATGGTCTGGCGGGGGCTACACCTTC; cdr3_aa: CASSLWSGGGYTF
v_call: TRBV4-3; clone_size: NA; j_call: TRBJ2-7; d_call: NA; cdr3_nt: TGCGCCAGCAGCCTAGGGCTAATATACGAGCAGTACTTC; cdr3_aa: CASSLGLIYEQYF
v_call: TRBV10-3; clone_size: NA; j_call: TRBJ1-1; d_call: NA; cdr3_nt: TGTGCCATCAGTGACGGTAGCACTGAAGCTTTCTTT; cdr3_aa: CAISDGSTEAFF
v_call: TRBV20-1; clone_size: many; j_call: TRBJ1-1; d_call: NA; cdr3_nt: TGCAGTGCTATACGGGGGGTCACTGAAGCTTTCTTT; cdr3_aa: CSAIRGVTEAFF